This T cell receptor beta chain was captured by sequencing in a study of human T cells and chemical hapten exposure. Whole-study findings and limits: Once DPC sensitization occurred, TCRs above 1 in 1000 frequency showed no change.

Individual cDNA molecules in this library carried unique molecular identifiers. TCRdb analysed the RACE reads with MiXCR anew, one entry per CDR3 protein. Among about 120,000 distinct CDR3 sequences, around 10% were seen once, and the ten largest hold 1.4%. Regarding this clonotype: Its antigen is unidentified.

The time point is: patch test 1, 2 weeks after DPC sensitization. The treatment is: therapeutic diphenylcyclopropenone sensitization with weekly scalp DPC. Patches went on only after blood had been drawn each time. Trimming took 4 bases from V and 5 from J, leaving 15 bases between them. The CDR3 consists of 15 residues. Germline-derived CDR1 and CDR2 are SGHTA and FQGNSA. The TCR comes from a woman aged 45-65 years with alopecia areata. Some clones in this sample may be carry-over from other donors' samples. The sample was whole blood, taken in connection with sensitization to the hapten diphenylcyclopropenone (DPC). The chain is built from TRBV7-2 and TRBJ2-1, with D possibly matching TRBD1 (5 bases). The CDR3 region is CASSYSRTSHNEQFF. For the CDR3, the DNA is TGTGCCAGCAGCTACTCCAGGACAAGTCACAATGAGCAGTTCTTC. Complete variable domain (other parts from reference TRBV7-2 and TRBJ2-1): GAGVSQSPSNKVTEKGKDVELRCDPISGHTALYWYRQSLGQGLEFLIYFQGNSAPDKSGLPSDRFSAERTGGSVSTLTIQRTQQEDSAVYLCASSYSRTSHNEQFFGPGTRLTVL.